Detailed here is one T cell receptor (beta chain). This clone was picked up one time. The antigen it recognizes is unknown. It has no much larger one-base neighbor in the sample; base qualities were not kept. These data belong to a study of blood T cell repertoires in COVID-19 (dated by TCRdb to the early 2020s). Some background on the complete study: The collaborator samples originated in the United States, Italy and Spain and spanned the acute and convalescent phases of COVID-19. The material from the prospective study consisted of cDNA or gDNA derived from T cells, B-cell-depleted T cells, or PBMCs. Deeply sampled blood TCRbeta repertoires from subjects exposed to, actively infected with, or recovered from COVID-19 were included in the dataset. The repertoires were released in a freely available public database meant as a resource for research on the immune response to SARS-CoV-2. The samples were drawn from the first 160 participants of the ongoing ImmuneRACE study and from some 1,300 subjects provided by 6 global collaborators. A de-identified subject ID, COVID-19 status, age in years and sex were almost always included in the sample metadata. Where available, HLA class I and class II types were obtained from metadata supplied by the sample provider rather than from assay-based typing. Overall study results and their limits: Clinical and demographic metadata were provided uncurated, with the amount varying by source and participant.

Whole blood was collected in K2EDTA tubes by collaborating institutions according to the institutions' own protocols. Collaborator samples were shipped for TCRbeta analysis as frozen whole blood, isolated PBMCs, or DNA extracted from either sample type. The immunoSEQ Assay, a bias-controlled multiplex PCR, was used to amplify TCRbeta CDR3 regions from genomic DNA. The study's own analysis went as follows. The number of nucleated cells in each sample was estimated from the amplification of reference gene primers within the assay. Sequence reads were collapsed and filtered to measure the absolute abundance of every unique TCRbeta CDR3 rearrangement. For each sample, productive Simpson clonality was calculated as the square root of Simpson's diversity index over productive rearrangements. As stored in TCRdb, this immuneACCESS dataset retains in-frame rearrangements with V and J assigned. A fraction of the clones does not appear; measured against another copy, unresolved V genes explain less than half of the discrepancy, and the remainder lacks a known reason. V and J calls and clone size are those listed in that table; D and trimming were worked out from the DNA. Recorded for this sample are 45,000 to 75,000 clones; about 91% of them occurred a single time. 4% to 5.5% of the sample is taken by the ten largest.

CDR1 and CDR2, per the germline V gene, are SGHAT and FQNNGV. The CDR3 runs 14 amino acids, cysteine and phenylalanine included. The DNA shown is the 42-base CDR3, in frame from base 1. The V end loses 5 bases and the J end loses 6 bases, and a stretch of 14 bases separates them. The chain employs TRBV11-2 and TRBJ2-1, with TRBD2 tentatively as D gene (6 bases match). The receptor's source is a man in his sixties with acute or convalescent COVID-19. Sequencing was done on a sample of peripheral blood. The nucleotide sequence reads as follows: TGTGCCAGCAGCCCCCGCGGGGCGGGCAATGAGCAGTTCTTC. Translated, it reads CASSPRGAGNEQFF. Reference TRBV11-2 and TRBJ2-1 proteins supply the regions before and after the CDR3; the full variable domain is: EAGVAQSPRYKIIEKRQSVAFWCNPISGHATLYWYQQILGQGPKLLIQFQNNGVVDDSQLPKDRFSAERLKGVDSTLKIQPAKLEDSAVYLCASSPRGAGNEQFFGPGTRLTVL.